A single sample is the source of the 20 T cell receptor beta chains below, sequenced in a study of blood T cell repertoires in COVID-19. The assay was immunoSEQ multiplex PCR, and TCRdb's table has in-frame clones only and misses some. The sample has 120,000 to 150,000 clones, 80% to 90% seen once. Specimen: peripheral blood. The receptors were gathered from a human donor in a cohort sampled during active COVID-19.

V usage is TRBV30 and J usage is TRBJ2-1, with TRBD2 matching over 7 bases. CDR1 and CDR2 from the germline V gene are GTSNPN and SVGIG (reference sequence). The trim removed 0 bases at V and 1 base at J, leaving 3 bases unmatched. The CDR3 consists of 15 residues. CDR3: CAWSVGGGSYNEQFF. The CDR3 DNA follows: TGTGCCTGGAGTGTAGGCGGGGGATCCTACAATGAGCAGTTCTTC.

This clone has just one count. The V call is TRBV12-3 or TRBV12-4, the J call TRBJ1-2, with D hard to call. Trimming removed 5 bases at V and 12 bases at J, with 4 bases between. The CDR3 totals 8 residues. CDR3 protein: CASSPDTF. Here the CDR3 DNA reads TGTGCCAGCAGTCCTGACACCTTC.

The CDR3: CASSLSQGWGLEQYF. The DNA of the CDR3 is TGTGCCAGCTCCCTAAGCCAGGGATGGGGCCTCGAGCAGTACTTC. The V gene is TRBV18, the J gene TRBJ2-7, with D perhaps matching TRBD1 (5 bases). Trimming cost V 6 bases and J 6 bases, with 21 bases left between them. Germline CDR1 reads KGHSH; CDR2 reads LQKENI. The CDR3 runs 15 residues.

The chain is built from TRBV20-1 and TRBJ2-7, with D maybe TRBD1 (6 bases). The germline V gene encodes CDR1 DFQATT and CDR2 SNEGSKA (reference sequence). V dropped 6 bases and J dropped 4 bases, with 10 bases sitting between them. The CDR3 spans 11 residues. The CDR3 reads CSAIDRYEQYF. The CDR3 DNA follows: TGCAGTGCCATTGACAGGTACGAGCAGTACTTC.

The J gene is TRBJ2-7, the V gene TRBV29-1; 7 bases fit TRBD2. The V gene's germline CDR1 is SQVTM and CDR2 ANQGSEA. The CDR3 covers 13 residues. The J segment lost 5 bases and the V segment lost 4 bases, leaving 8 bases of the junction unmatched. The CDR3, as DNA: TGCAGCGTTGTCGAGCGGGGTGGCAACGAGCAGTACTTC. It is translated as CSVVERGGNEQYF.

The CDR3 nucleotides are TGTGCCAGCAGGTTTTCGGACAGGCGCCCGATGAACACTGAAGCTTTCTTT. Protein sequence: CASRFSDRRPMNTEAFF. The rearrangement joins TRBV5-4 to TRBJ1-1; 7 nucleotides align to TRBD1. With V trimmed by 5 bases and J by 0 bases, 13 bases remained unmatched. The CDR3 runs 17 residues. CDR1 and CDR2 (germline): SGHNT, YYREEE (reference sequence).

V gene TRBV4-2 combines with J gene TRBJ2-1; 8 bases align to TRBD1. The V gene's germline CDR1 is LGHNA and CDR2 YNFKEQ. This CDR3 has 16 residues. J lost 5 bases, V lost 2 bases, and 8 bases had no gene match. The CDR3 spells CASSQPPGQVDNEQFF. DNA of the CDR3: TGTGCCAGCAGCCAACCCCCGGGACAGGTGGACAATGAGCAGTTCTTC.

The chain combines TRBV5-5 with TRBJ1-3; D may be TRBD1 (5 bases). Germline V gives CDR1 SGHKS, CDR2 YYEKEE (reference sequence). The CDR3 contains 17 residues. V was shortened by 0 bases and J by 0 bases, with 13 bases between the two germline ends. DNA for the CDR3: TGTGCCAGCAGCTTGGAGGACACGGGCTACTCTGGAAACACCATATATTTT. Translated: CASSLEDTGYSGNTIYF.

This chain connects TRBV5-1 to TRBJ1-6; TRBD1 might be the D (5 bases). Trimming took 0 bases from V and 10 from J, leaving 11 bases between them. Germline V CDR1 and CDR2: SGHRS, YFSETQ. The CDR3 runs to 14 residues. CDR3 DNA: TGCGCCAGCAGCTTGGTAGGGGCAGGGTCACCCCTCCACTTT. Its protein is CASSLVGAGSPLHF.

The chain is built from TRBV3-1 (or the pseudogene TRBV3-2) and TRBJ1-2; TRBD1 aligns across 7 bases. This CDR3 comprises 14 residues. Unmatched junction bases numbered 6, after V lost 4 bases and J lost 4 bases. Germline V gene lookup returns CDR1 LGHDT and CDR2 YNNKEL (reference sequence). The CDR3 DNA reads TGTGCCAGCAGCCGACAGGGAATAGTCTATGGCTACACCTTC. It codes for CASSRQGIVYGYTF.

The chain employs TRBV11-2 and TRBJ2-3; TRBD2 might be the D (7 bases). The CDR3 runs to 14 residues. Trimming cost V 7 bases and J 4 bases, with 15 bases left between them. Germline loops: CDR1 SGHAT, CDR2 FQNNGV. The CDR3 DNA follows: TGTGCCAGCAACCTAAGGGGGGGTTCAGATACGCAGTATTTT. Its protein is CASNLRGGSDTQYF.

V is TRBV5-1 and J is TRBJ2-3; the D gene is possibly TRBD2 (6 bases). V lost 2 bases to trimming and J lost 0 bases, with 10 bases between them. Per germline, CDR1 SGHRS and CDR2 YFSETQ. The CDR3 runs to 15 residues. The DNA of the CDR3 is TGCGCCAGCAGCTTAGCGCGGGGCAGCACAGATACGCAGTATTTT. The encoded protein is CASSLARGSTDTQYF.

The DNA of the CDR3 is TGTGCCAGCAGCTCTTTGACAGGGGAGAATGAAGCTTTCTTT. It yields the protein CASSSLTGENEAFF. The V gene is TRBV5-4, the J gene TRBJ1-1; 8 nucleotides match TRBD1. CDR1 is SGHNT, CDR2 YYREEE, per germline (reference sequence). Unmatched junction bases numbered 8, after V lost 3 bases and J lost 7 bases. The CDR3 has 14 residues.

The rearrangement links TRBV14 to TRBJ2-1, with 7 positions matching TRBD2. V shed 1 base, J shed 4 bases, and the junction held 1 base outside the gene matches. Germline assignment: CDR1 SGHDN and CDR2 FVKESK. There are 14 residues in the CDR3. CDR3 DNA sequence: TGTGCCAGCAGCCAAGGGGGGGGGTACAATGAGCAGTTCTTC. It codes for CASSQGGGYNEQFF.

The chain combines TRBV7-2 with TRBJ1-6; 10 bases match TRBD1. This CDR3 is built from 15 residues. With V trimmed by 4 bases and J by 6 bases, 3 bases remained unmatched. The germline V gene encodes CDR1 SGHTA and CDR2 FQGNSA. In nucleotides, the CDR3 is TGTGCCAGCAGCTCCCGGGACAGGGGTAATTCACCCCTCCACTTT. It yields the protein CASSSRDRGNSPLHF.

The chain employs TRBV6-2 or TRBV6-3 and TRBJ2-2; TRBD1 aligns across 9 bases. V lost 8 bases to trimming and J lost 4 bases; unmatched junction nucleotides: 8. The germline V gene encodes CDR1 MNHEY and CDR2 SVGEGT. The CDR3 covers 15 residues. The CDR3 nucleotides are TGTGCCAGCTGCCTACAGGGGGCTTCCACCGGGGAGCTGTTTTTT. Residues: CASCLQGASTGELFF.

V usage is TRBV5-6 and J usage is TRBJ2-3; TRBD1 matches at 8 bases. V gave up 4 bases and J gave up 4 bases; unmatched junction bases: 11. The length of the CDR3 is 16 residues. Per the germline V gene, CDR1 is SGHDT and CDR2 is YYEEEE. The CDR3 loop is CASSDPRGRSADTQYF. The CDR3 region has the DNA TGTGCCAGCAGCGACCCCAGGGGGCGGAGCGCAGATACGCAGTATTTT.

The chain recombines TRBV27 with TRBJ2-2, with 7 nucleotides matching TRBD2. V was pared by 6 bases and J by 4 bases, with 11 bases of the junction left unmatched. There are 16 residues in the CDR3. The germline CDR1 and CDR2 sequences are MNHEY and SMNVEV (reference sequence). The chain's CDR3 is CASSPNGGRGTGELFF. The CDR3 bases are TGTGCCAGCAGCCCAAACGGGGGGAGAGGCACCGGGGAGCTGTTTTTT.

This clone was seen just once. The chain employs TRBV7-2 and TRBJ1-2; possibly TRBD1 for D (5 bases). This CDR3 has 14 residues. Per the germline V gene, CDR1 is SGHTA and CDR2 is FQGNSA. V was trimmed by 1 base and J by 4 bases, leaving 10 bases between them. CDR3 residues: CASSLDQGAYGYTF. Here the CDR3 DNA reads TGTGCCAGCAGCTTAGATCAAGGGGCCTATGGCTACACCTTC.

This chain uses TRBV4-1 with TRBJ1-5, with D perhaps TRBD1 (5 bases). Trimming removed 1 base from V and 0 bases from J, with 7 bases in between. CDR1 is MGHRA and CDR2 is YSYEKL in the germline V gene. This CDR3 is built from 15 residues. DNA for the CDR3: TGCGCCAGCAGCCAAGGACAGAATAGCAATCAGCCCCAGCATTTT. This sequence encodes CASSQGQNSNQPQHF.